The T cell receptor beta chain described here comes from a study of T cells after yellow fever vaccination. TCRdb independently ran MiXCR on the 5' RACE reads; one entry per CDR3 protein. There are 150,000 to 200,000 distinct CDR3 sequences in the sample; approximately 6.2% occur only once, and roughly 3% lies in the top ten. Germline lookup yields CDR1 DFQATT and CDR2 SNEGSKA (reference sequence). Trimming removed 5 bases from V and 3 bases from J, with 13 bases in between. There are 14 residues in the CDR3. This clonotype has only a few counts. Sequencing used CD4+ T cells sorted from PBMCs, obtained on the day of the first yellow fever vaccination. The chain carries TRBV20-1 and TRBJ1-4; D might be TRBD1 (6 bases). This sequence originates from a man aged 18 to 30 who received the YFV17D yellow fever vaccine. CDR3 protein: CSAVLTGSNEKLFF. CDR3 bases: TGCAGTGCTGTGTTGACAGGCTCTAATGAAAAACTGTTTTTT.